This entry lists 24 T cell receptor beta chains sequenced from one sample in a study of CD4 and CD8 cells across lung adenocarcinoma regions. Each CDR3 protein is one row after TCRdb ran MiXCR on the PCR reads. Of some 12,000 distinct CDR3 sequences in the sample, around 48% were seen once. Sequencing was done on a sample of CD8+ T cells from the margin of a lung tumor. All receptors derive from a female donor with lung adenocarcinoma. The CD4 and CD8 labels of this study may be unreliable.

V and J are TRBV10-1 and TRBJ2-4; perhaps TRBD1 as D (5 bases). The CDR3 contains 14 residues. Trimming removed 6 bases at V and 13 bases at J, with 22 bases between. CDR1 and CDR2 (germline): WNHNN, SYGVQD (reference sequence). CDR3 in amino acids: CASRGLRAKNTQYF. Written as DNA, the CDR3 is TGCGCCAGCAGGGGGCTAAGAGCCAAAAACACGCAGTACTTC.

With respect to this clonotype: The junction and the germline gene differ at one end; a read error may be behind it. V gene TRBV6-1 combines with J gene TRBJ2-2, with 9 bases fitting TRBD2. The CDR3 runs 16 residues. Germline V gene data show CDR1 as MNHNS and CDR2 as SASEGT. DNA of the CDR3: TGTGCCAGCGGAGACGAGCGGGGGGCGGGCACCGGGGCGCTGTATTTT. It encodes CASGDERGAGTGALYF.

This clonotype was picked up one time. At one of its ends the junction is not consistent with the germline gene, which may arise from a read error. The chain is built from TRBV10-2 and TRBJ2-5; TRBD1 aligns across 10 bases. The CDR3 has 13 residues. The germline V gene encodes CDR1 WSHSY and CDR2 SAAADI. The CDR3 is CAAGTGDTETQYF. The CDR3 bases are TGCGCAGCCGGGACAGGGGACACAGAGACCCAGTATTTC.

This clonotype has a handful of counts. The chain recombines TRBV11-3 with TRBJ2-3; D perhaps matches TRBD2 (7 bases). CDR3 length equals 15 residues. The germline V gene encodes CDR1 SGHNT and CDR2 YENEEA. Trimming removed 5 bases at V and 2 bases at J, with 14 bases between. Here the CDR3 DNA reads TGTGCCAGCAGCCTGGGGGGGGCGCTCACAGATACGCAGTATTTT. As protein: CASSLGGALTDTQYF. The full variable domain, rest sourced from reference TRBV11-3 and TRBJ2-3, is EAGVVQSPRYKIIEKKQPVAFWCNPISGHNTLYWYLQNLGQGPELLIRYENEEAVDDSQLPKDRFSAERLKGVDSTLKIQPAELGDSAVYLCASSLGGALTDTQYFGPGTRLTVL.

In its sample, this clonotype is medium-sized. V is TRBV7-2 and J is TRBJ2-5; D remains ambiguous. The CDR3 runs to 14 residues. Trimming pared 2 bases from V and 5 bases from J, leaving 12 bases between. The germline gives CDR1 SGHTA, CDR2 FQGNSA. Written as DNA, the CDR3 is TGTGCCAGCAGCTTATTCAGGAGTGACGAGACCCAGTACTTC. It encodes CASSLFRSDETQYF.

This chain uses TRBV6-1 with TRBJ2-3; a possible D gene is TRBD1 (6 bases). From germline, CDR1 is MNHNS and CDR2 SASEGT. The CDR3 totals 12 residues. With 4 bases removed from V and 6 bases from J, the gap between germline ends came to 8 bases. The CDR3 region has the DNA TGTGCCAGCAGTGGGACAGCGGATACGCAGTATTTT. It encodes CASSGTADTQYF.

This clonotype is labeled as medium-sized (0.01 to 0.1%). V and J are TRBV6-5 and TRBJ1-6; TRBD1 matches at 7 bases. The CDR3 has 18 amino acids. Looked up from germline, CDR1 is MNHEY and CDR2 is SVGAGI. Losses at the gene ends were 0 bases for V and 7 bases for J; bases not matched to a gene: 12. The CDR3 nucleotides read TGTGCCAGCAGTTACTCGATGAAAGGGGGCTTTTTGAATTCACCCCTCCACTTT. Translating it yields CASSYSMKGGFLNSPLHF.

The J gene is TRBJ2-6, the V gene TRBV27; D may be TRBD2 (6 bases). Germline lookup yields CDR1 MNHEY and CDR2 SMNVEV (reference sequence). This CDR3 has 15 residues. V gave up 3 bases and J gave up 10 bases, with 16 bases separating them. The CDR3 DNA reads as TGTGCCAGCAGTTTTCGGGGGACTTTAGGAAACGTCCTGACTTTC. Translated, it gives CASSFRGTLGNVLTF.

This chain connects TRBV11-1 to TRBJ2-1; TRBD2 matches at 7 bases. V gave up 6 bases and J gave up 4 bases; unmatched junction bases: 9. Germline V gene sequence: CDR1 SGHAT, CDR2 FQDESV (reference sequence). The CDR3 sequence is 15 residues long. Here the CDR3 DNA reads TGTGCCAGCAGGGAGGGGACTAACCCTTACAATGAGCAGTTCTTC. It translates to CASREGTNPYNEQFF.

As for this clonotype: A read error may account for a junction end that differs from germline. The rearrangement joins TRBV4-1 to TRBJ1-6, with 9 bases fitting TRBD1. This CDR3 contains 14 residues. Germline CDR1 is MGHRA and CDR2 is YSYEKL. The CDR3 loop is CASSLRDRASEQYF. For the CDR3, the DNA is TGCGCCAGCAGCCTCCGGGACAGGGCCTCCGAGCAGTACTTT.

V gene TRBV4-2 combines with J gene TRBJ2-1; 8 bases map to TRBD2. The end of the DNA fits TRBJ2-7 better, so the J call may be wrong. CDR3 length: 15 residues. The germline CDR1 and CDR2 sequences are LGHNA and YNFKEQ. The CDR3 DNA sequence: TGTGCCAGCAGCCAAGATATCGGGGGGGGCTACGAGCAGTACTTC. Translation gives CASSQDIGGGYEQYF.

The chain combines TRBV14 with TRBJ1-1; D is undetermined. The CDR3 is 14 residues long. In germline, CDR1 is SGHDN, CDR2 FVKESK. Deletions cut 4 bases from V and 1 base from J, with 10 bases between. This chain's CDR3 is CASSPYGWNTEAFF. CDR3 nucleotide sequence: TGTGCCAGCAGCCCCTACGGTTGGAACACTGAAGCTTTCTTT.

Many counts were recorded for this clonotype. Given a much more abundant clone one base away, this may be a read error. This chain uses TRBV6-1 with TRBJ2-1, with 7 bases fitting TRBD1. Trimming removed 7 bases from V and 13 bases from J; junction bases left unmatched: 16. CDR1 is MNHNS, CDR2 SASEGT, per germline. The CDR3 length is 14 residues. CDR3 DNA sequence: TGTGCCAGCACTCTGAACAGGGGTGATAGGGCCCAGTTCTTC. Translated, it gives CASTLNRGDRAQFF.

As to this clonotype: Relative to the germline gene, one junction end is altered; a read error may explain this. The chain couples TRBV10-3 to TRBJ2-3; 7 nucleotides line up with TRBD2. The CDR3 totals 14 residues. Germline V gene data show CDR1 as ENHRY and CDR2 as SYGVKD. The CDR3 coding sequence is TGTGCCGGGATAGCGGGCCGGAACACAGAGACCCAGTATTTC. Residues: CAGIAGRNTETQYF.

In the case of this clonotype: Germline and junction disagree at one end, which may indicate a read error. The genes are TRBV27 and TRBJ2-3; D is ambiguous. The CDR3 runs 14 residues. From germline, CDR1 is MNHEY and CDR2 SMNVEV (reference sequence). The CDR3 here is CAGSLGRFTDTQYF. The CDR3 nucleotides are TGTGCCGGCAGTTTGGGCCGGTTCACAGATACCCAGTATTTC.

Comment on this clonotype: One end of the junction varies from germline; a read error may be responsible. J is TRBJ2-3 and V is TRBV10-2; maybe TRBD2 (6 bases). CDR3 length: 15 residues. Germline V lookup: CDR1 WSHSY, CDR2 SAAADI. In DNA form, the CDR3 reads TGCGCCAGCAGAGATCGGGCCGGGAGCACAGATACCCAGTATTTC. The encoded protein is CASRDRAGSTDTQYF.

This clonotype has just one count. This sequence joins TRBV6-1 and TRBJ1-5; D ambiguous. Germline V gene data show CDR1 as MNHNS and CDR2 as SASEGT. CDR3 size: 14 residues. Trimming took off 8 bases at V and 5 bases at J, with 16 bases between the two ends. CDR3 coding DNA: TGTGCCAGCCATCGGGCCTCCGTCCATCAGCCCCAGCATTTT. Amino acid sequence: CASHRASVHQPQHF.

About this clonotype: A junction end diverges from the germline sequence, so it may reflect a read error. This chain joins TRBV6-1 and TRBJ2-3; 8 bases are shared with TRBD2. Germline-derived CDR1 and CDR2 are MNHNS and SASEGT. CDR3 size: 15 residues. Written as DNA, the CDR3 is TGTGCCAGCAGTGTGGTAGCGGGGAGCACAAATATTCAGTATTTC. It is translated as CASSVVAGSTNIQYF.

On this clonotype: A single base separates this from a much larger clone, so it may be a read error. J is TRBJ2-1 and V is TRBV6-1; D may match TRBD1 or TRBD2 (5 bases each). Germline CDR1 reads MNHNS; CDR2 reads SASEGT. The CDR3 is made up of 13 amino acids. With 7 bases removed from V and 13 bases from J, the gap between germline ends came to 20 bases. The CDR3 spells CASTSLRGETQFF. CDR3 bases: TGTGCCAGCACCAGCCTGAGGGGAGAGACCCAGTTCTTC.

The rearrangement uses TRBV11-1 and TRBJ1-4; D not resolved. Germline values: CDR1 SGHAT, CDR2 FQDESV (reference sequence). This CDR3 has 14 amino acids. The ends were cut back, 3 bases at V and 7 bases at J, with 12 bases in the middle. The CDR3 nucleotides are TGTGCCAGCAGCTTCGGTACTGAAGGTGAAAAACTGTTTTTT. It yields the protein CASSFGTEGEKLFF.

V gene TRBV27 combines with J gene TRBJ2-1; D is unclear. Germline V CDR1 and CDR2: MNHEY, SMNVEV (reference sequence). This CDR3 spans 12 amino acids. The ends were cut back, 6 bases at V and 9 bases at J, with 12 bases in the middle. CDR3 sequence: CASSRLGGEQFF. CDR3 DNA: TGTGCCAGCAGCCGATTGGGCGGTGAGCAGTTCTTC.

This clonotype was counted a few times. The V gene is TRBV20-1, the J gene TRBJ2-2; a weak D match, TRBD1 (6 bases). This CDR3 comprises 15 residues. Germline V CDR1 and CDR2: DFQATT, SNEGSKA (reference sequence). V lost 6 bases and J lost 6, with 20 bases in between. In nucleotides, the CDR3 is TGCAGTGCGGGAAGGGGGAATCTCCCTCCCGGGGAGCTGTTTTTT. This translates into CSAGRGNLPPGELFF.

This clonotype was seen many times. The chain uses TRBV10-3 and TRBJ2-3; 7 nucleotides agree with TRBD2. Trimming cost V 6 bases and J 4 bases; bases outside gene matches: 7. CDR1 ENHRY and CDR2 SYGVKD come from the germline V gene. CDR3 length equals 14 residues. CDR3 nucleotide sequence: TGTGCCATCAGGGCGGGGGAGGGGCCAGATACGCAGTATTTT. Its translation is CAIRAGEGPDTQYF.

This clonotype was found a few times. The chain joins TRBV27 to TRBJ2-5; TRBD1 is a possible D gene (6 bases). The J call may be wrong; the DNA end is better matched by TRBJ2-7. CDR1 is MNHEY and CDR2 is SMNVEV in the germline V gene (reference sequence). The CDR3 totals 14 residues. The CDR3 DNA reads as TGTGCCAGCAGTTTAGGCAGGGGTTTCTACGAGCAGTACTTC. It yields the protein CASSLGRGFYEQYF.